The sequence of this T cell receptor (beta chain) was determined in a study of STAT5B mutations in CD4+ large granular lymphocyte leukemia. Whole-study findings and limits: 8/27 top patient clones versus 2/35 control clones were TRBV06-family.

About this clone: The antigen is unknown.

Control samples were healthy donors' buffy coats. This CDR3 region has 16 residues. Germline V gene data show CDR1 as SGDLS and CDR2 as YYNGEE. With 3 bases removed from V and 2 bases from J, the gap between germline ends came to 16 bases. Repertoires were generated with immunoSEQ multiplex PCR, while TCRdb's copy carries only in-frame clones and drops some. Of tens of thousands of clones listed, around 82% were seen once; the top ten hold roughly 2%. This receptor was taken from a human donor in good health. The genes are TRBV9 and TRBJ2-3; weak D call: TRBD2 (5 bases). What was sequenced was CD4+ T cells from blood buffy coats. The DNA of the CDR3 is TGTGCCAGCAGCGCATCGGAGACTACCTACACAGATACGCAGTATTTT. Its translation: CASSASETTYTDTQYF.